This T cell receptor beta chain came from a study of beta chain features in type 1 diabetes. Study summary: Summed over all samples, the examined sorted cells came to 95 million to 120 million. Whole-study findings and limits: A cDNA-based sequencing approach could over-represent cells with high TCR expression. Among patients with Type 1 diabetes, TCRB CDR3s were moderately but significantly shorter in every one of the four CD4+ subsets. VDJ junctions in type 1 diabetes patients carried more deletions and fewer insertions.

Based on CD45RO/CCR7/CD25/CD127/CD95/CD27, CD4+ regulatory, stem cell-like memory, naive and central memory cells were sorted. A remark on this clone: Its antigen remains unidentified.

Every isolated RNA sample was fully reverse transcribed, so sequencing captured expressed TCRB transcripts. Sequenced by immunoSEQ multiplex PCR; TCRdb stores in-frame clones only, minus some. Of about 340,000 clones listed, about a tenth are singletons. Trimming shortened V by 2 bases and J by 10 bases, and 12 bases separated the two germline ends. CDR1 and CDR2 from the germline V gene are GTSNPN and SVGIG (reference sequence). The CDR3 is 12 amino acids. Sequencing was performed on central memory CD4+ T cells from blood. The chain uses TRBV30 and TRBJ1-3; the D gene is possibly TRBD1 (5 bases). The sequence was collected from a man aged 25 to 40 with type 1 diabetes. The chain's CDR3 is CAWSKGLNTIYF. Written as DNA, the CDR3 is TGTGCCTGGAGTAAGGGGCTGAATACCATATATTTT.